This is a list of T cell receptor beta chains from one sample in a study of monozygotic twins with cystic fibrosis. Data came from immunoSEQ multiplex PCR; TCRdb stores just in-frame clones and leaves some out. Among around 26,000 clones listed, 95% to 97% were seen once. The material sequenced was blood. The receptors were gathered from a girl aged 2-10 years with cystic fibrosis. The CDR3 runs from the conserved cysteine through the conserved F or W. D genes are given only for firm matches. Expanded clones get a size class; other rows say once, few or many, or leave the size out.

clone_size: .
d_call: .
v_call: TRBV29-1
j_call: TRBJ2-3
cdr3_aa: CSARGIPLRDTQYF
cdr3_nt: TGCAGCGCTCGGGGGATACCGCTACGGGATACGCAGTATTTT

clone_size: .
d_call: .
v_call: TRBV14
j_call: TRBJ1-2
cdr3_aa: CASSQDSRGRTYGYTF
cdr3_nt: TGTGCCAGCAGCCAAGATAGTCGGGGGCGAACCTATGGCTACACCTTC

clone_size: .
d_call: .
v_call: TRBV19
j_call: TRBJ1-4
cdr3_aa: CASSSGRGIYNEKLFF
cdr3_nt: TGTGCCAGTAGTAGCGGGAGGGGAATTTACAATGAAAAACTGTTTTTT

clone_size: .
d_call: .
v_call: TRBV30
j_call: TRBJ2-2
cdr3_aa: CAWSVWFQNFGTGELFF
cdr3_nt: TGTGCCTGGAGTGTTTGGTTCCAAAATTTCGGGACCGGGGAGCTGTTTTTT

clone_size: .
d_call: TRBD1
v_call: TRBV14
j_call: TRBJ1-1
cdr3_aa: CASSLRTGRNTEAFF
cdr3_nt: TGTGCCAGCAGCCTCCGGACAGGGAGGAACACTGAAGCTTTCTTT

clone_size: .
d_call: TRBD2
v_call: TRBV9
j_call: TRBJ2-3
cdr3_aa: CASSVGGRSTDTQYF
cdr3_nt: TGTGCCAGCAGCGTAGGCGGGAGGAGCACAGATACGCAGTATTTT

clone_size: .
d_call: .
v_call: TRBV18
j_call: TRBJ2-7
cdr3_aa: CASSPYKAAASGEQYF
cdr3_nt: TGTGCCAGCTCACCATATAAAGCGGCGGCATCGGGGGAGCAGTACTTC

clone_size: .
d_call: .
v_call: TRBV28
j_call: TRBJ1-2
cdr3_aa: CASSWGSRGSYGYTF
cdr3_nt: TGTGCCAGCAGCTGGGGGAGTAGGGGCTCCTATGGCTACACCTTC

clone_size: once
d_call: .
v_call: TRBV29-1
j_call: TRBJ2-3
cdr3_aa: CSVEEVASGSRYF
cdr3_nt: .

clone_size: .
d_call: .
v_call: TRBV30
j_call: TRBJ2-5
cdr3_aa: CAWSVQGETQYF
cdr3_nt: TGTGCCTGGAGTGTACAGGGAGAGACCCAGTACTTC

clone_size: .
d_call: .
v_call: TRBV5-1
j_call: TRBJ1-4
cdr3_aa: CASSLDGRVSNEKLFF
cdr3_nt: TGCGCCAGCAGCCTTGATGGCAGGGTATCTAATGAAAAACTGTTTTTT

clone_size: .
d_call: .
v_call: TRBV6-6
j_call: TRBJ1-4
cdr3_aa: CDSTTLSEEKLFF
cdr3_nt: TGTGACAGTACGACCCTCTCGGAGGAAAAACTGTTTTTT

clone_size: once
d_call: .
v_call: TRBV7-2
j_call: TRBJ1-1
cdr3_aa: CASSLVGSEPLAFF
cdr3_nt: TGTGCCAGCAGCTTAGTGGGTTCGGAACCTTTAGCTTTCTTT

clone_size: .
d_call: TRBD1
v_call: TRBV29-1
j_call: TRBJ1-4
cdr3_aa: CSGFRGQGEKLFF
cdr3_nt: TGCAGCGGGTTCAGGGGGCAGGGTGAAAAACTGTTTTTT

clone_size: .
d_call: .
v_call: TRBV5-6
j_call: TRBJ2-3
cdr3_aa: CASSLSGSDTQYF
cdr3_nt: TGTGCCAGCAGCTTGTCTGGTTCAGATACGCAGTATTTT

clone_size: .
d_call: TRBD2
v_call: TRBV5-1
j_call: TRBJ2-5
cdr3_aa: CASSLSAGGPQETQYF
cdr3_nt: TGCGCCAGCAGCTTGTCGGCGGGAGGTCCCCAAGAGACCCAGTACTTC

clone_size: .
d_call: .
v_call: TRBV28
j_call: TRBJ2-4
cdr3_aa: CASSPRQETTPLKNIQYF
cdr3_nt: TGTGCCAGCAGCCCTAGACAGGAGACCACCCCCTTAAAAAACATTCAGTACTTC

clone_size: .
d_call: .
v_call: TRBV5-1
j_call: TRBJ2-3
cdr3_aa: CASSLGTGADTQYF
cdr3_nt: TGCGCCAGCAGCTTGGGGACGGGGGCAGATACGCAGTATTTT

clone_size: .
d_call: .
v_call: TRBV5-6
j_call: TRBJ1-1
cdr3_aa: CASSLYGRVDTEAFF
cdr3_nt: TGTGCCAGCAGCTTGTACGGCAGGGTGGACACTGAAGCTTTCTTT

clone_size: .
d_call: .
v_call: TRBV6-1
j_call: TRBJ2-7
cdr3_aa: CASSPTVQRQQYF
cdr3_nt: TGTGCCAGCAGTCCCACCGTCCAAAGGCAGCAGTACTTC

clone_size: .
d_call: TRBD2
v_call: TRBV19
j_call: TRBJ2-3
cdr3_aa: CASSSRDPSGLTTDTQYF
cdr3_nt: TGTGCCAGTAGTTCCAGGGACCCTAGCGGGCTTACCACAGATACGCAGTATTTT

clone_size: .
d_call: TRBD1
v_call: TRBV6-1
j_call: TRBJ2-7
cdr3_aa: CAGTGGTYEQYF
cdr3_nt: TGTGCCGGGACAGGGGGAACCTACGAGCAGTACTTC

clone_size: .
d_call: .
v_call: TRBV27
j_call: TRBJ2-2
cdr3_aa: CASSLYTGELFF
cdr3_nt: TGTGCCAGCAGTCTATACACCGGGGAGCTGTTTTTT

clone_size: once
d_call: .
v_call: TRBV28
j_call: TRBJ1-1
cdr3_aa: CASSRPPGQGTEAFF
cdr3_nt: TGTGCCAGCAGTCGACCGCCGGGACAAGGAACTGAAGCTTTCTTT

clone_size: .
d_call: .
v_call: TRBV6-5
j_call: TRBJ1-1
cdr3_aa: CASSYRQPNTEAFF
cdr3_nt: TGTGCCAGCAGCTACAGGCAACCGAACACTGAAGCTTTCTTT

clone_size: once
d_call: .
v_call: TRBV5-1
j_call: TRBJ2-1
cdr3_aa: CASSFRGGNEQFF
cdr3_nt: TGCGCCAGCAGCTTCCGGGGTGGCAATGAGCAGTTCTTC

clone_size: .
d_call: TRBD1
v_call: TRBV11-3
j_call: TRBJ2-7
cdr3_aa: CASSLDTGDYEQYF
cdr3_nt: TGTGCCAGCAGCTTAGACACAGGGGATTACGAGCAGTACTTC

clone_size: .
d_call: .
v_call: TRBV25-1
j_call: TRBJ1-2
cdr3_aa: CASRDSLPFSHYGYTF
cdr3_nt: TGTGCCAGCAGAGACAGCCTCCCGTTCTCCCACTATGGCTACACCTTC

clone_size: .
d_call: TRBD2
v_call: TRBV6-5
j_call: TRBJ2-2
cdr3_aa: CASSYSPSGTGELFF
cdr3_nt: TGTGCCAGCAGTTACTCGCCTAGCGGCACCGGGGAGCTGTTTTTT

clone_size: .
d_call: TRBD2
v_call: TRBV4-1
j_call: TRBJ2-3
cdr3_aa: CASSPLAGAADTQYF
cdr3_nt: TGCGCCAGCAGCCCCCTAGCGGGAGCAGCAGATACGCAGTATTTT

clone_size: .
d_call: TRBD1
v_call: TRBV2
j_call: TRBJ1-5
cdr3_aa: CASRRDRGRAQPQHF
cdr3_nt: TGTGCCAGCAGAAGAGACAGGGGACGGGCTCAGCCCCAGCATTTT

clone_size: .
d_call: .
v_call: TRBV19
j_call: TRBJ2-4
cdr3_aa: CASSPRGVTVQLNIQYF
cdr3_nt: TGTGCCAGTAGCCCTAGGGGGGTAACAGTCCAACTAAACATTCAGTACTTC

clone_size: .
d_call: TRBD1
v_call: TRBV10-2
j_call: TRBJ1-1
cdr3_aa: CASAGGANTEAFF
cdr3_nt: TGCGCCAGTGCAGGGGGGGCGAACACTGAAGCTTTCTTT

clone_size: .
d_call: TRBD1
v_call: TRBV5-5
j_call: TRBJ2-2
cdr3_aa: CASSLLQGGIGELFF
cdr3_nt: TGTGCCAGCAGCTTGCTACAAGGGGGCATCGGGGAGCTGTTTTTT

clone_size: .
d_call: .
v_call: TRBV6-5
j_call: TRBJ2-5
cdr3_aa: CASSYAWGNQETQYF
cdr3_nt: TGTGCCAGCAGTTACGCCTGGGGGAACCAAGAGACCCAGTACTTC

clone_size: .
d_call: .
v_call: TRBV10-3
j_call: TRBJ1-4
cdr3_aa: CAISERGPGAANEKLFF
cdr3_nt: TGTGCCATCAGTGAAAGAGGGCCCGGCGCGGCTAATGAAAAACTGTTTTTT

clone_size: .
d_call: TRBD2
v_call: TRBV6-5
j_call: TRBJ2-5
cdr3_aa: CASSYSGTRKETQYF
cdr3_nt: TGTGCCAGCAGTTACTCGGGGACTAGGAAAGAGACCCAGTACTTC

clone_size: .
d_call: .
v_call: TRBV11-3
j_call: TRBJ2-7
cdr3_aa: CASSLSGAYEQYF
cdr3_nt: TGTGCCAGCAGCTTAAGCGGTGCCTACGAGCAGTACTTC

clone_size: .
d_call: .
v_call: TRBV27
j_call: TRBJ1-1
cdr3_aa: CASSSRVISNTEAFF
cdr3_nt: TGTGCCAGCAGTTCCAGGGTCATATCGAACACTGAAGCTTTCTTT

clone_size: .
d_call: .
v_call: TRBV4-1
j_call: TRBJ2-7
cdr3_aa: CASSVRAADEQYF
cdr3_nt: TGCGCCAGCAGCGTGAGGGCCGCCGACGAGCAGTACTTC

clone_size: .
d_call: .
v_call: TRBV6-1
j_call: TRBJ1-2
cdr3_aa: CASSVGGVGYGYTF
cdr3_nt: TGTGCCAGCAGTGTAGGGGGGGTTGGCTATGGCTACACCTTC

clone_size: .
d_call: TRBD1
v_call: TRBV7-2
j_call: TRBJ2-4
cdr3_aa: CASSLDRGKNIQYF
cdr3_nt: TGTGCCAGCAGCTTAGACAGGGGGAAGAACATTCAGTACTTC

clone_size: .
d_call: TRBD1
v_call: TRBV10-3
j_call: TRBJ1-3
cdr3_aa: CAISGLDRAGNTIYF
cdr3_nt: TGTGCCATCAGTGGCCTTGACAGGGCAGGGAACACCATATATTTT

clone_size: .
d_call: .
v_call: TRBV25-1
j_call: TRBJ2-1
cdr3_aa: CASIRGDEQFF
cdr3_nt: TGTGCCAGCATCAGAGGGGATGAGCAGTTCTTC

clone_size: .
d_call: .
v_call: TRBV19
j_call: TRBJ2-6
cdr3_aa: CASYQSSIGWPGSSGANVLTF
cdr3_nt: TGTGCCAGCTACCAAAGTAGTATCGGGTGGCCTGGATCTTCTGGGGCCAACGTCCTGACTTTC

clone_size: .
d_call: TRBD2
v_call: TRBV29-1
j_call: TRBJ2-1
cdr3_aa: CSVAGRENRSYNEQFF
cdr3_nt: TGCAGCGTTGCGGGGCGGGAGAATCGCTCCTACAATGAGCAGTTCTTC

clone_size: .
d_call: TRBD2
v_call: TRBV5-1
j_call: TRBJ2-5
cdr3_aa: CASSLADSGIAETQYF
cdr3_nt: TGCGCCAGCAGCTTGGCCGATAGCGGGATAGCAGAGACCCAGTACTTC

clone_size: .
d_call: .
v_call: TRBV4-1
j_call: TRBJ2-3
cdr3_aa: CASSQESYGTDTQYF
cdr3_nt: TGCGCCAGCAGCCAAGAAAGTTACGGCACAGATACGCAGTATTTT

clone_size: .
d_call: .
v_call: TRBV6-5
j_call: TRBJ2-6
cdr3_aa: CASSIQVAGANVLTF
cdr3_nt: TGTGCCAGCAGTATACAGGTAGCTGGGGCCAACGTCCTGACTTTC

clone_size: .
d_call: .
v_call: TRBV9
j_call: TRBJ1-5
cdr3_aa: CASSVGEGRGLSNQPQHF
cdr3_nt: TGTGCCAGCAGCGTAGGGGAGGGCAGGGGACTTAGCAATCAGCCCCAGCATTTT

clone_size: once
d_call: .
v_call: TRBV9
j_call: TRBJ1-3
cdr3_aa: CASSPGSAGSGNTIYF
cdr3_nt: TGTGCCAGCAGCCCCGGGAGTGCGGGGTCTGGAAACACCATATATTTT

clone_size: .
d_call: .
v_call: TRBV9
j_call: TRBJ2-5
cdr3_aa: CASGLGALGGETQYF
cdr3_nt: TGTGCCAGTGGTCTGGGGGCGCTAGGTGGAGAGACCCAGTACTTC

clone_size: .
d_call: TRBD1
v_call: TRBV10-3
j_call: TRBJ1-1
cdr3_aa: CAISEGQGFGAFF
cdr3_nt: TGTGCCATCAGTGAGGGACAGGGTTTTGGGGCTTTCTTT